This TCR beta chain comes out of a study of blood T cell repertoires in COVID-19. Study at large: Both acute and convalescent COVID-19 samples were obtained from the United States, Italy and Spain. In each case, the material was cDNA or gDNA derived from T cells, B-cell-depleted T cells, or PBMCs.

Trimming cost V 1 base and J 4 bases, with 7 bases left between them. The germline V gene encodes CDR1 MGHRA and CDR2 YSYEKL. The CDR3 loop spans 14 amino acids. Original data processing: From reference gene primer amplification, estimates of nucleated cell counts were derived. Libraries were prepared by immunoSEQ multiplex PCR; TCRdb keeps only in-frame clonotypes and omits some of them. V, J and clone size derive from that table, while D and trimming were established from the DNA sequence. The table has around 150,000 clones, about 82% seen once. This clone came up once. The rearrangement joins TRBV4-1 to TRBJ2-2; D may be TRBD2 (5 bases). The origin of this receptor is a woman older than 75 with active or convalescent COVID-19. The sequenced sample was peripheral blood. CDR3 nucleotides: TGCGCCAGCAGCCAAGGAGAGGGCACCGGGGAGCTGTTTTTT. Protein sequence: CASSQGEGTGELFF.